The 25 T cell receptor beta chains presented below share a single source sample, sequenced in a study of OX40 agonist ivuxolimab in advanced cancers. The repertoire was sequenced with immunoSEQ multiplex PCR; TCRdb's copy has only in-frame clones and lacks some. The data show around 46,000 clones, with over 65% seen just once and 15% held by the top ten. The source material was CD4+ or CD8+ T cells sorted from blood, sampled in a trial of the OX40 agonist ivuxolimab. These receptors originate from an adult with an advanced solid tumor such as melanoma, head and neck, liver or kidney cancer.

The chain joins TRBV19 to TRBJ2-2; 11 positions agree with TRBD2. The V gene's germline CDR1 is LNHDA and CDR2 SQIVND (reference sequence). The CDR3 is 14 residues long. V trimming: 3 bases; J trimming: 8 bases; junction bases outside the gene matches: 2. CDR3 sequence: CASSMTSGAGELFF. The CDR3 DNA reads TGTGCCAGTAGTATGACTAGCGGGGCAGGGGAGCTGTTTTTT.

J is TRBJ2-7 and V is TRBV28, with 7 positions matching TRBD2. The germline CDR1 and CDR2 sequences are MDHEN and SYDVKM. The CDR3 contains 14 residues. J gave up 5 bases and V 6 bases, and 10 bases lay outside the gene matches. CDR3 in amino acids: CASRPGRRGDEQYF. The CDR3 nucleotides read TGTGCCAGCAGGCCCGGGAGGAGGGGCGACGAGCAGTACTTC.

This sequence joins TRBV19 and TRBJ2-7; 10 bases line up with TRBD1. The CDR3 is 13 residues long. Germline CDR1 reads LNHDA; CDR2 reads SQIVND (reference sequence). Germline trimming cut 2 bases from V and 6 bases from J; bases unmatched to any gene: 1. The CDR3 is CASSIRDRGEQYF. CDR3 DNA sequence: TGTGCCAGTAGTATAAGGGACAGGGGCGAGCAGTACTTC.

This clone was seen once. The V gene is TRBV10-2, the J gene TRBJ1-2; D is perhaps TRBD1 (6 bases). This CDR3 spans 12 amino acids. Per the germline V gene, CDR1 is WSHSY and CDR2 is SAAADI. The germline V and J ends were trimmed by 8 bases and 8 bases, with 15 bases remaining between them. The CDR3, as DNA: TGCGCCAGCCTCTCAGGGGAAGGCGGCTACACCTTC. This sequence encodes CASLSGEGGYTF.

This clone has a count of ten or more. This CDR3 reads CASSWGTGSPEQYF. CDR3 sequence (DNA): TGTGCCAGCAGCTGGGGGACAGGGTCTCCCGAGCAGTACTTC. The chain has TRBV7-2 and TRBJ2-7; 9 bases are shared with TRBD1. The CDR3 covers 14 residues. Germline loops: CDR1 SGHTA, CDR2 FQGNSA. Trimming cost V 4 bases and J 6 bases; bases outside gene matches: 7.

The chain recombines TRBV19 with TRBJ2-7; 13 bases are shared with TRBD2. The V and J ends lost 1 base and 6 bases, in that order; junction bases with no gene match: 6. The CDR3 runs 16 residues. Germline V gene sequence: CDR1 LNHDA, CDR2 SQIVND (reference sequence). The chain's CDR3 is CASSIGWTSGGLEQYF. CDR3 DNA: TGTGCCAGTAGTATAGGCTGGACTAGCGGGGGCCTCGAGCAGTACTTC.

The chain has TRBV4-1 and TRBJ1-1, with D possibly being TRBD1 (5 bases). V lost 4 bases and J 5 bases, leaving 14 bases between the germline ends. This CDR3 contains 14 residues. Germline V gene sequence: CDR1 MGHRA, CDR2 YSYEKL. The CDR3 DNA is TGCGCCAGCAGCCTTCGGGTCGGGGGGACTGAAGCTTTCTTT. Its translation is CASSLRVGGTEAFF.

J is TRBJ1-4 and V is TRBV13; D not resolved. Deletions cut 4 bases from V and 1 base from J, with 7 bases between. This CDR3 has 14 residues. Germline values: CDR1 PRHDT, CDR2 FYEKMQ (reference sequence). The CDR3 region is CASSSDGTNEKLFF. CDR3 DNA sequence: TGTGCCAGCAGCTCGGACGGAACTAATGAAAAACTGTTTTTT.

The rearrangement uses TRBV11-2 and TRBJ1-1; no reliable D call. The V gene's germline CDR1 is SGHAT and CDR2 FQNNGV. The V gene lost 3 bases and the J gene lost 0 bases, with 8 bases spanning the gap. CDR3 length: 14 amino acids. CDR3 nucleotide sequence: TGTGCCAGCAGCTTTTCGACCATGAACACTGAAGCTTTCTTT. Protein: CASSFSTMNTEAFF.

CDR3 bases: TGTGCCAGCAGCTTGACTAGCGGGGGGGCCGATGAGCAGTTCTTC. It is translated as CASSLTSGGADEQFF. The rearrangement links TRBV7-9 to TRBJ2-1, with 14 bases aligning to TRBD2. The CDR3 is 15 amino acids. From germline, CDR1 is SEHNR and CDR2 FQNEAQ (reference sequence). V lost 3 bases, J lost 8 bases, and 3 bases stayed unmatched.

The chain recombines TRBV7-3 with TRBJ1-5; D is perhaps TRBD1 (6 bases). CDR1 and CDR2 (germline): SGHTA, FQGTGA. V lost 5 bases and J 1 base, leaving 15 bases between the germline ends. This CDR3 is 16 amino acids long. CDR3 loop: CASSPSGGPSNQPQHF. DNA of the CDR3: TGTGCCAGCAGCCCTTCGGGGGGGCCAAGCAATCAGCCCCAGCATTTT.

This chain connects TRBV2 to TRBJ2-7, with TRBD1 identical over 9 bases. This CDR3 is 13 amino acids long. Per the germline V gene, CDR1 is SNHLY and CDR2 is FYNNEI. Trimming cost V 7 bases and J 6 bases; bases outside gene matches: 7. Written as DNA, the CDR3 is TGTGCCAGCACCGGGACAGGGATATTCGAGCAGTACTTC. Its protein product is CASTGTGIFEQYF.

The V call is TRBV7-5, the J call TRBJ2-1; the D call TRBD2 from the table was never checked on the DNA. TRBV7-5 is a pseudogene locus. The CDR3 extends over 20 amino acids. CDR3 residues: CVRIPGTSGRVGSSYNEQFF. Here the CDR3 DNA reads TGTGTCAGAATCCCGGGGACTAGCGGGAGAGTGGGGAGCTCCTACAATGAGCAGTTCTTC.

The CDR3 DNA follows: TGTGCCAGCAGCTTAGGACTAGCGGGAAACTCGAACGCAGAGACCCAGTACTTC. It is translated as CASSLGLAGNSNAETQYF. This rearrangement joins TRBV7-9 to TRBJ2-5; TRBD2 matches at 11 bases. With 1 base clipped from V and 4 bases from J, the junction kept 11 bases outside the gene matches. The CDR3 has 18 residues. The germline V gene has CDR1 SEHNR and CDR2 FQNEAQ (reference sequence).

The CDR3: CASSGLAAYEQYF. In DNA form, the CDR3 reads TGTGCCAGCAGCGGACTAGCGGCCTACGAGCAGTACTTC. The V and J genes are TRBV7-9 and TRBJ2-7, with 10 bases identical to TRBD2. The CDR3 is made up of 13 amino acids. Per germline, CDR1 SEHNR and CDR2 FQNEAQ (reference sequence). Trimming took 5 bases from V and 2 from J; bases not matched to a gene: 0.

This chain joins TRBV29-1 and TRBJ1-5; D uncertain. The length of the CDR3 is 13 residues. CDR1 is SQVTM, CDR2 ANQGSEA, per germline. V was shortened by 5 bases and J by 1 base, with 9 bases between the two germline ends. The CDR3 DNA sequence: TGCAGCGTTTCGGAGGGAAGCAATCAGCCCCAGCATTTT. It codes for CSVSEGSNQPQHF.

The chain recombines TRBV4-1 with TRBJ1-2; 7 bases match TRBD1. The ends lost 3 bases at V and 2 bases at J; junction bases unmatched: 3. Germline assignment: CDR1 MGHRA and CDR2 YSYEKL. The CDR3 is made up of 14 amino acids. The CDR3 DNA reads TGCGCCAGCAGCCATGCGACAGGGAACTATGGCTACACCTTC. Protein: CASSHATGNYGYTF.

This clone was counted once. The chain is built from TRBV9 and TRBJ1-1; no clear D. The CDR3 sequence is 13 residues long. CDR1 SGDLS and CDR2 YYNGEE come from the germline V gene. V lost 0 bases and J lost 4, with 7 bases in between. The chain's CDR3 is CASSVARSTEAFF. CDR3 bases: TGTGCCAGCAGCGTAGCTAGGAGCACTGAAGCTTTCTTT.

CDR3 bases: TGTGCCAGCAGCCCATTAGCGGGGGGGAAGCATGAGCAGTTCTTC. It translates to CASSPLAGGKHEQFF. The V gene is TRBV4-2, the J gene TRBJ2-1, with 11 bases fitting TRBD2. Germline CDR1 reads LGHNA; CDR2 reads YNFKEQ. V was pared by 4 bases and J by 8 bases, with 7 bases of the junction left unmatched. This CDR3 spans 15 amino acids.

This chain uses TRBV6-4 with TRBJ2-3, with D perhaps assigned TRBD1 or TRBD2 (5 bases each). Germline V lookup: CDR1 MRHNA, CDR2 SNTAGT. The length of the CDR3 is 16 residues. Between the trimmed V and J ends, which lost 3 bases and 3 bases, there was a span of 16 bases. The CDR3 DNA sequence: TGTGCCAGCAGTGAAATAGGGGACCTCGTAACAGATACGCAGTATTTT. As protein: CASSEIGDLVTDTQYF.

This rearrangement joins TRBV6-1 to TRBJ2-7, with D hard to call. The V and J ends lost 5 bases and 1 base respectively, with 9 bases between them. The V gene's germline CDR1 is MNHNS and CDR2 SASEGT. The length of the CDR3 is 13 residues. The CDR3: CASSSTSSYEQYF. The CDR3 DNA sequence: TGTGCCAGCAGTTCTACATCATCCTACGAGCAGTACTTC.

This chain links TRBV7-9 with TRBJ2-7; 7 bases match TRBD1. The CDR3 totals 15 residues. With 1 base clipped from V and 5 bases from J, the junction kept 8 bases outside the gene matches. Germline CDR1 is SEHNR and CDR2 is FQNEAQ (reference sequence). CDR3 in DNA: TGTGCCAGCAGCTTAGGGGGGCGGACAGGAGACGAGCAGTACTTC. It is translated as CASSLGGRTGDEQYF. Together with reference TRBV7-9 and TRBJ2-7, the CDR3 gives the full variable domain: DTGVSQNPRHKITKRGQNVTFRCDPISEHNRLYWYRQTLGQGPEFLTYFQNEAQLEKSRLLSDRFSAERPKGSFSTLEIQRTEQGDSAMYLCASSLGGRTGDEQYFGPGTRLTVT.

This chain uses TRBV15 with TRBJ2-2; D is ambiguous. The CDR3 length is 14 residues. V was cut by 0 bases and J by 3 bases, with 5 bases left in between. Per the germline V gene, CDR1 is LNHNV and CDR2 is YYDKDF (reference sequence). CDR3 in amino acids: CATSRDRDTGELFF. In DNA, the CDR3 is TGTGCCACCAGCAGAGATAGGGACACCGGGGAGCTGTTTTTT.

This CDR3 reads CASSLASDTQYF. DNA for the CDR3: TGTGCCAGCAGCTTGGCCTCAGATACGCAGTATTTT. The chain has TRBV5-4 and TRBJ2-3; D unclear. With 0 bases removed from V and 4 bases from J, the gap between germline ends came to 3 bases. The CDR3 covers 12 residues. Germline V gene data show CDR1 as SGHNT and CDR2 as YYREEE (reference sequence).

The J gene is TRBJ1-2, the V gene TRBV19; D is perhaps TRBD1 (6 bases). This CDR3 is built from 14 residues. CDR1 is LNHDA, CDR2 SQIVND, per germline (reference sequence). The V gene lost 0 bases and the J gene lost 4 bases, with 9 bases spanning the gap. The CDR3 reads CASSIDPGAYGYTF. The CDR3, as DNA: TGTGCCAGTAGTATAGATCCAGGGGCCTATGGCTACACCTTC.